This passage covers 7 T cell receptor beta chains from one sample sequenced in a study of blood T cell repertoires in COVID-19 (dated by TCRdb to about 2020). The method behind the library was the immunoSEQ multiplex PCR assay. In its TCRdb copy, this immuneACCESS table keeps in-frame sequences only and misses some clones. Where compared with another copy, unresolved V genes explain less than half of these, and the others have no known cause. The sample contains 95,000 to 100,000 clones, around 80% of them found a single time. 20% to 25% of the sample comes from the top ten. The specimen was peripheral blood. The receptors come from a human donor in a cohort sampled during active COVID-19.

This chain connects TRBV18 to TRBJ1-6; D is unclear. Germline CDR1 reads KGHSH; CDR2 reads LQKENI. The germline V and J ends were trimmed by 2 bases and 5 bases, with 7 bases remaining between them. The CDR3 length is 14 residues. The CDR3 nucleotides read TGTGCCAGCTCACCAAGAGAGCATAATTCACCCCTCCACTTT. Protein: CASSPREHNSPLHF.

The V and J genes are TRBV12-3 or TRBV12-4 and TRBJ1-2; D is perhaps TRBD1 (5 bases). V was cut by 11 bases and J by 4 bases, with 11 bases left in between. The CDR3 loop spans 11 amino acids. The CDR3 spells CAAWGPYGYTF. CDR3 coding DNA: TGTGCCGCCTGGGGCCCCTATGGCTACACCTTC.

This clone was detected once. The chain recombines TRBV25-1 with TRBJ2-7; 11 bases agree with TRBD1. CDR3 length: 15 residues. The V and J ends lost 6 bases and 4 bases, in that order; junction bases with no gene match: 8. Germline values: CDR1 MGHDK, CDR2 SYGVNS. CDR3 amino acids: CASRREGTGGYEQYF. The CDR3, as DNA: TGTGCCAGCAGGAGGGAGGGGACAGGGGGTTACGAGCAGTACTTC.

J is TRBJ1-2 and V is TRBV4-1; D gene unclear. The V end lost 4 bases, the J end lost 4 bases, and 7 bases lay between the germline ends. Germline V lookup: CDR1 MGHRA, CDR2 YSYEKL. This CDR3 comprises 12 residues. This CDR3 reads CASSRGSYGYTF. CDR3 in DNA: TGCGCCAGCAGCCGAGGCAGCTATGGCTACACCTTC.

J is TRBJ2-7 and V is TRBV7-8, with 7 bases aligning to TRBD2. J lost 4 bases, V lost 5 bases, and 2 bases had no gene match. Germline lookup yields CDR1 SGHVS and CDR2 FQNEAQ. The CDR3 spans 12 residues. The CDR3 coding sequence is TGTGCCAGCAGCGCCGGGGGGTACGAGCAGTACTTC. Its translation: CASSAGGYEQYF.

This clone was seen a few times. V gene TRBV27 combines with J gene TRBJ2-1; 9 positions agree with TRBD2. The CDR3 loop spans 14 amino acids. Trimming removed 5 bases from V and 13 bases from J; junction bases left unmatched: 12. CDR1 is MNHEY, CDR2 SMNVEV, per germline (reference sequence). The CDR3 loop reads CASSPAIAGVRQFF. CDR3 in DNA: TGTGCCAGCAGTCCCGCGATAGCGGGAGTGAGACAGTTCTTC.

J is TRBJ1-1 and V is TRBV11-2; TRBD1 matches 7 bases. Germline lookup yields CDR1 SGHAT and CDR2 FQNNGV. The CDR3 sequence is 15 residues long. Trimming removed 5 bases from V and 7 bases from J; junction bases left unmatched: 13. CDR3 DNA sequence: TGTGCCAGCAGCCCCAGACAGGGCCTTGCGGGTGAAGCTTTCTTT. Amino acids: CASSPRQGLAGEAFF.